This T cell receptor beta chain was retrieved from a study of blood T cell repertoires in COVID-19. On the study more broadly: From the United States, Italy and Spain came samples of acute and convalescent COVID-19. From T cells, B-cell-depleted T cells, or PBMCs came the material, which was cDNA or gDNA.

How the authors handled the data: From reference gene primer amplification, estimates of nucleated cell counts were derived. TCRdb's copy holds only in-frame clones and misses some; the assay was immunoSEQ multiplex PCR. V and J calls and clone size are copied from that table; D and trimming were computed from the DNA. The data contain fewer than 200,000 clones, roughly 82% of them singletons. V lost 2 bases, J lost 11 bases, and 9 bases stayed unmatched. CDR3 length: 14 residues. From germline, CDR1 is LNHDA and CDR2 SQIVND (reference sequence). Sequencing was done on a sample of PBMCs or T cells enriched from blood (not recorded which). The chain couples TRBV19 to TRBJ1-5; 7 bases agree with TRBD1. This receptor was obtained from a woman aged 60-70 years with acute COVID-19. CDR3 in amino acids: CASSITTGRGTQHF. Written as DNA, the CDR3 is TGTGCCAGTAGTATAACGACAGGGAGAGGGACCCAGCATTTT.